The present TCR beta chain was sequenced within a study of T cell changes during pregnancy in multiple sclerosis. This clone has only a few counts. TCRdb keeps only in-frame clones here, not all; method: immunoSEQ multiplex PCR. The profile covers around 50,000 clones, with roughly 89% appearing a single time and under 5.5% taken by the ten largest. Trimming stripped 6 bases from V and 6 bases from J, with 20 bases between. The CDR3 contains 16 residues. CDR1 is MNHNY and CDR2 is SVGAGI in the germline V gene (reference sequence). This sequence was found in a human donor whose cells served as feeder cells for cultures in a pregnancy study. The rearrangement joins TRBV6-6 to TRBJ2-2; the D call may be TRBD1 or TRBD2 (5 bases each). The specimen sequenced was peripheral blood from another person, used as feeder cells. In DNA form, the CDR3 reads TGTGCCAGCAGCGTCCCAGCCTACAAGGGACCCGGGGAGCTGTTTTTT. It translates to CASSVPAYKGPGELFF.